This passage covers 13 T cell receptor beta chains from one sample sequenced in a study of neurological immune-mediated disorders. TCRdb reprocessed the 5' RACE reads with MiXCR, giving one entry per CDR3 protein. This sample yields 100,000 or so distinct CDR3 sequences, of which 3.5% are seen a single time; 6% belongs to the top ten. The sample was PBMCs. The origin of the receptors is a woman younger than 30 with multiple sclerosis.

This clonotype was seen at least ten times. The chain joins TRBV20-1 to TRBJ1-1; 9 bases align to TRBD1. V shed 3 bases and J 2 bases; nucleotides not matched to a gene: 7. Germline CDR1 DFQATT, CDR2 SNEGSKA (reference sequence). The CDR3 consists of 15 residues. Written as DNA, the CDR3 is TGCAGTGCTAGGACAGGGGGTCCCTTCAACACTGAAGCTTTCTTT. As protein: CSARTGGPFNTEAFF.

This clonotype was counted at least ten times. The V gene is TRBV6-5, the J gene TRBJ2-7; D assignment may be TRBD1 or TRBD2 (5 bases each). CDR1 is MNHEY, CDR2 SVGAGI, per germline. This CDR3 comprises 14 residues. V was pared by 8 bases and J by 3 bases, with 17 bases between. The CDR3 loop is CASGRDGTYYEQYF. DNA of the CDR3: TGTGCCAGCGGACGGGACGGAACCTACTACGAGCAGTACTTC.

This clonotype was detected ten times or more. The rearrangement joins TRBV5-1 to TRBJ1-1; 7 bases agree with TRBD1. This CDR3 region has 15 residues. Germline lookup yields CDR1 SGHRS and CDR2 YFSETQ. Germline trimming cut 0 bases from V and 4 bases from J; bases unmatched to any gene: 6. CDR3: CASSLDGAGGTEAFF. The DNA for the CDR3 is TGCGCCAGCAGCTTGGATGGGGCAGGGGGCACTGAAGCTTTCTTT.

The table lists this clonotype with many counts. Here the CDR3 DNA reads TGTGCCAGCAGTTTAGGCAGCGCTGGCTACACCTTC. Translation gives CASSLGSAGYTF. V and J are TRBV12-3 or TRBV12-4 and TRBJ1-2; D not resolved. This CDR3 has 12 residues. The germline V and J ends were trimmed by 1 base and 7 bases, with 7 bases remaining between them.

Ten or more counts support this clonotype. The V gene is TRBV29-1, the J gene TRBJ2-1; D remains unclear. The CDR3 is 13 amino acids. Germline V CDR1 and CDR2: SQVTM, ANQGSEA. V lost 4 bases to trimming and J lost 6 bases, with 13 bases between them. The CDR3 reads CSVGTHLGNEQFF. CDR3 in DNA: TGCAGCGTTGGGACCCACCTGGGCAATGAGCAGTTCTTC.

At least ten counts were recorded for this clonotype. This chain links TRBV5-1 with TRBJ2-2; D perhaps matches TRBD1 (6 bases). CDR1 and CDR2 from the germline V gene are SGHRS and YFSETQ. CDR3 length: 14 amino acids. With 0 bases removed from V and 7 bases from J, the gap between germline ends came to 10 bases. The CDR3 loop is CASSLDREVGELFF. The DNA of the CDR3 is TGCGCCAGCAGCTTGGACAGGGAAGTCGGGGAGCTGTTTTTT.

The sample holds many counts of this clonotype. The chain employs TRBV20-1 and TRBJ2-5; D remains unclear. This CDR3 has 12 residues. The V end lost 7 bases, the J end lost 5 bases, and 14 bases lay between the germline ends. Germline-derived CDR1 and CDR2 are DFQATT and SNEGSKA (reference sequence). The DNA of the CDR3 is TGCAGTGTCCCGACGGATGCGGAGACCCAGTACTTC. It is translated as CSVPTDAETQYF.

This clonotype was counted between two and nine times. A much larger clone sits a single nucleotide away, making a read error possible. The V gene is TRBV5-1, the J gene TRBJ2-2, with D maybe TRBD1 (5 bases). The CDR3 totals 14 residues. Germline V gene lookup returns CDR1 SGHRS and CDR2 YFSETQ. The ends were cut back, 7 bases at V and 0 bases at J, with 10 bases in the middle. DNA for the CDR3: TGCGCCAGCGTGGCGGACACGAACACCGGGGAGCTGTTTTTT. Translated, it gives CASVADTNTGELFF.

This clonotype was picked up many times. The rearrangement joins TRBV10-2 to TRBJ2-5; 8 bases are shared with TRBD2. The CDR3 totals 14 residues. Germline trimming cut 1 base from V and 5 bases from J; bases unmatched to any gene: 3. CDR1 and CDR2 (germline): WSHSY, SAAADI. This chain's CDR3 is CASSELAGSETQYF. In DNA form, the CDR3 reads TGCGCCAGCAGTGAGTTAGCGGGGTCTGAGACCCAGTACTTC.

There are many counts of this clonotype. This sequence joins TRBV12-3 or TRBV12-4 and TRBJ2-3; either TRBD1 or TRBD2 may fit D (5 bases each). With 1 base removed from V and 4 bases from J, the gap between germline ends came to 18 bases. This CDR3 spans 17 amino acids. This CDR3 is CASSLGMKSRGADTQYF. CDR3 DNA sequence: TGTGCCAGCAGTTTAGGAATGAAGTCCCGAGGGGCAGATACGCAGTATTTT.

This clonotype showed up many times. The CDR3 DNA sequence: TGTGCCAGCTCCCATACAGATACGCAGTATTTT. Its translation: CASSHTDTQYF. This chain links TRBV28 with TRBJ2-3, with D uncertain. CDR3 length: 11 amino acids. CDR1 is MDHEN and CDR2 is SYDVKM in the germline V gene. The V end was cut by 8 bases, the J end by 3 bases, with 6 bases between. Combining the CDR3 with reference TRBV28 and TRBJ2-3 gives the whole variable domain DVKVTQSSRYLVKRTGEKVFLECVQDMDHENMFWYRQDPGLGLRLIYFSYDVKMKEKGDIPEGYSVSREKKERFSLILESASTNQTSMYLCASSHTDTQYFGPGTRLTVL.

This clonotype showed up many times. The chain recombines TRBV7-9 with TRBJ2-5; no reliable D call. This CDR3 has 15 residues. The V gene lost 1 base and the J gene lost 2 bases, with 11 bases spanning the gap. In germline, CDR1 is SEHNR, CDR2 FQNEAQ (reference sequence). Here the CDR3 reads CASSLDPRIQETQYF. DNA of the CDR3: TGTGCCAGCAGCTTAGACCCCAGAATACAAGAGACCCAGTACTTC.

Ten or more counts support this clonotype. V usage is TRBV5-1 and J usage is TRBJ2-2; D uncertain. The CDR3 extends over 16 amino acids. Germline CDR1 and CDR2: SGHRS and YFSETQ. Trimming removed 3 bases from V and 2 bases from J, with 14 bases in between. CDR3: CASSSEPLTNTGELFF. Here the CDR3 DNA reads TGCGCCAGCAGCTCTGAACCGCTAACAAACACCGGGGAGCTGTTTTTT.